This TCR beta chain stems from a study of blood T cell repertoires in COVID-19. The germline CDR1 and CDR2 sequences are KGHSH and LQKENI. With 2 bases removed from V and 2 bases from J, the gap between germline ends came to 10 bases. The CDR3 has 15 residues. Clones were read by immunoSEQ multiplex PCR, and TCRdb kept only the in-frame ones, dropping some. The data show approximately 120,000 clones, with 75% to 85% seen just once and 7.9% held by the top ten. Input material: peripheral blood. This clonotype originated in a woman aged 80 or older with active or convalescent COVID-19. The rearrangement joins TRBV18 to TRBJ2-1; D is perhaps TRBD1 (6 bases). The CDR3 DNA sequence: TGTGCCAGCTCACCATCTGGACAGCCCTACAATGAGCAGTTCTTC. Translated: CASSPSGQPYNEQFF.